The 14 T cell receptor beta chains in this list originate from one sample, sequenced in a study of T cells in Graves' hyperthyroidism and ophthalmopathy. Using RNA transcripts as the source, TCR beta CDR3 regions were amplified. The HTBI primer set served for first-round RT-PCR of the TCR CDR3. TCRdb recomputed calls from the multiplex PCR reads with MiXCR, one row per CDR3 protein. The sample shows approximately 570,000 distinct CDR3 sequences, 20% of them seen only once. Sequencing was done on a sample of blood. The receptor source for this set is a man between 40 and 49 years old with Graves' ophthalmopathy.

This clonotype was counted only a few times. The V and J genes are TRBV3-1 and TRBJ1-5; D uncertain. Germline V CDR1 and CDR2: LGHDT, YNNKEL (reference sequence). The CDR3 is 12 residues long. V lost 6 bases and J 2 bases, leaving 5 bases between the germline ends. The CDR3 DNA reads as TGTGCCAGCAGAAATGGCAATCAGCCCCAGCATTTT. Translation: CASRNGNQPQHF.

This chain links TRBV20-1 with TRBJ2-5; 14 bases agree with TRBD2. The germline CDR1 and CDR2 sequences are DFQATT and SNEGSKA (reference sequence). The CDR3 has 16 amino acids. The J segment lost 3 bases and the V segment lost 1 base, leaving 4 bases of the junction unmatched. CDR3 nucleotide sequence: TGCAGTGCTAGAGGGGGACTAGCGGGGGACAAAGAGACCCAGTACTTC. It encodes CSARGGLAGDKETQYF.

This clonotype was observed a few times. This rearrangement joins TRBV6-5 to TRBJ1-2; TRBD1 agrees at 7 bases. There are 14 residues in the CDR3. Per germline, CDR1 MNHEY and CDR2 SVGAGI. Trimming cost V 4 bases and J 8 bases; bases outside gene matches: 10. DNA of the CDR3: TGTGCCAGCAGTTCTCAAGGGGGCACCGCCGGCTACACCTTC. It translates to CASSSQGGTAGYTF.

The rearrangement uses TRBV20-1 and TRBJ2-5; D is possibly TRBD2 (5 bases). CDR1 is DFQATT, CDR2 SNEGSKA, per germline (reference sequence). Trimming removed 6 bases from V and 0 bases from J, with 20 bases in between. The CDR3 loop spans 16 amino acids. The CDR3 region is CSAGHGWEQYQETQYF. CDR3 DNA: TGCAGTGCCGGCCACGGGTGGGAGCAATACCAAGAGACCCAGTACTTC.

This clonotype was recorded a few times. The rearrangement links TRBV3-1 to TRBJ2-4; tentatively, D is TRBD1 (6 bases). The germline V gene has CDR1 LGHDT and CDR2 YNNKEL (reference sequence). The CDR3 loop spans 14 amino acids. Trimming stripped 1 base from V and 7 bases from J, with 11 bases between. CDR3 loop: CASSQGLRGNIQYF. CDR3 coding DNA: TGTGCCAGCAGCCAAGGATTGAGGGGGAACATTCAGTACTTC. Full variable domain (remainder filled in from reference TRBV3-1 and TRBJ2-4): DTAVSQTPKYLVTQMGNDKSIKCEQNLGHDTMYWYKQDSKKFLKIMFSYNNKELIINETVPNRFSPKSPDKAHLNLHINSLELGDSAVYFCASSQGLRGNIQYFGAGTRLSVL.

This clonotype was counted between two and nine times. The gene calls are TRBV16 and TRBJ2-7; 10 bases line up with TRBD2. Unmatched junction bases numbered 12, after V lost 0 bases and J lost 1 base. The CDR3 has 19 amino acids. CDR1 is KGHSY and CDR2 is FQNENV in the germline V gene. CDR3 sequence reads: CASSQSLALAGVSSYEQYF. The CDR3 DNA reads as TGTGCCAGCAGCCAATCTTTGGCGCTAGCGGGGGTGTCGTCCTACGAGCAGTACTTC.

The table lists this clonotype with a few counts. This chain connects TRBV28 to TRBJ2-3; 10 nucleotides agree with TRBD2. Germline CDR1 MDHEN, CDR2 SYDVKM. CDR3 size: 15 residues. Trimming at V came to 4 bases and at J to 2 bases, leaving 3 bases not matched to a gene. CDR3 region: CASSSGTSDTDTQYF. The CDR3 nucleotides are TGTGCCAGCAGTTCAGGGACTAGCGACACAGATACGCAGTATTTT.

V gene TRBV2 combines with J gene TRBJ2-7, with 7 bases matching TRBD1. Trimming took 8 bases from V and 7 from J; bases not matched to a gene: 14. The CDR3 has 14 amino acids. Germline loops: CDR1 SNHLY, CDR2 FYNNEI. The CDR3 is CASRKQTGSSEQYF. The CDR3 bases are TGTGCCAGCCGCAAGCAGACAGGGTCCTCGGAGCAGTACTTC.

The CDR3 DNA reads TGTGCCACCAGCAGAGTGGCCCTCCGGGGGACAGATACGCAGTATTTT. This translates into CATSRVALRGTDTQYF. The chain carries TRBV15 and TRBJ2-3; the D gene is possibly TRBD2 (6 bases). The V and J ends lost 1 base and 3 bases respectively, with 14 bases between them. The V gene's germline CDR1 is LNHNV and CDR2 YYDKDF (reference sequence). This CDR3 comprises 16 residues. Full variable domain (rest looked up from reference TRBV15 and TRBJ2-3): DAMVIQNPRYQVTQFGKPVTLSCSQTLNHNVMYWYQQKSSQAPKLLFHYYDKDFNNEADTPDNFQSRRPNTSFCFLDIRSPGLGDTAMYLCATSRVALRGTDTQYFGPGTRLTVL.

The chain links TRBV7-9 to TRBJ2-7; D ambiguous. Germline-derived CDR1 and CDR2 are SEHNR and FQNEAQ (reference sequence). Trimming pared 5 bases from V and 9 bases from J, leaving 11 bases between. There are 11 residues in the CDR3. CDR3 in amino acids: CASSEPTTQYF. DNA for the CDR3: TGTGCCAGCAGCGAACCTACGACGCAGTACTTC.

This chain links TRBV7-8 with TRBJ1-6, with D uncertain. The ends were cut back, 1 base at V and 5 bases at J, with 6 bases in the middle. The CDR3 has 14 amino acids. Germline-derived CDR1 and CDR2 are SGHVS and FQNEAQ. This chain's CDR3 is CASSLVLDNSPLHF. The CDR3 DNA sequence: TGTGCCAGCAGCTTAGTGTTGGATAATTCACCCCTCCACTTT.

The genes are TRBV5-1 and TRBJ2-2, with D maybe TRBD2 (5 bases). CDR1 and CDR2 (germline): SGHRS, YFSETQ. CDR3 length equals 15 residues. Between the trimmed V and J ends, which lost 2 bases and 0 bases, there was a span of 8 bases. CDR3 DNA: TGCGCCAGCAGCTTACTAGGGCCGAACACCGGGGAGCTGTTTTTT. Its translation: CASSLLGPNTGELFF.

This clonotype has only a few counts. The chain employs TRBV12-3 or TRBV12-4 and TRBJ1-3, with no clear D. V dropped 6 bases and J dropped 2 bases, with 8 bases sitting between them. This CDR3 region has 13 residues. CDR3 sequence: CASRMLAGNTIYF. The CDR3 nucleotides are TGTGCCAGCAGGATGCTAGCTGGAAACACCATATATTTT.

This clonotype was seen ten or more times. The V call is TRBV27, the J call TRBJ2-1; TRBD1 agrees at 9 bases. This CDR3 has 18 residues. Per the germline V gene, CDR1 is MNHEY and CDR2 is SMNVEV (reference sequence). The ends lost 3 bases at V and 3 bases at J; junction bases unmatched: 12. The CDR3 sequence: CASSFYGTGTSIYNEQFF. The CDR3 DNA follows: TGTGCCAGCAGTTTCTACGGGACAGGGACTTCTATCTACAATGAGCAGTTCTTC.